Below, 20 T cell receptor beta chains from the same sample are listed, as sequenced in a study of post-analysis software for immune sequencing data. Study-wide points: Controls had lower frequencies than patients of four or five TRBV segments, which included TRBV5-6, TRBV5-1 and TRBV20-1.

These receptors' antigens are unknown. TCR beta cDNA libraries included unique molecular identifiers. TCRdb re-called the PCR reads through MiXCR, storing one row per CDR3 protein. The sample gives 350,000 to 500,000 distinct CDR3 sequences, 30% to 40% of which show up once; about 7.6% is in the top ten. Sequencing used blood. The receptors stem from a girl aged 2-9 years with multiple sclerosis.

This clonotype has more than one count but fewer than ten. The CDR3 bases are TGTGCCAGCAGCGAGGGACTGTACAATGAGCAGTTCTTC. Residues: CASSEGLYNEQFF. The rearrangement uses TRBV7-3 and TRBJ2-1; TRBD2 is a possible D gene (6 bases). The CDR3 runs 13 residues. CDR1 SGHTA and CDR2 FQGTGA come from the germline V gene. V was shortened by 5 bases and J by 4 bases, with 9 bases between the two germline ends.

This clonotype was detected ten times or more. The rearrangement links TRBV12-3 or TRBV12-4 to TRBJ2-3, with a weak D call TRBD2 (6 bases). V lost 5 bases, J lost 2 bases, and 11 bases lay in between. There are 14 residues in the CDR3. The CDR3 coding sequence is TGTGCCAGCAGTCCGGGACTTTCCACAGATACGCAGTATTTT. Protein sequence: CASSPGLSTDTQYF.

This sequence joins TRBV3-1 and TRBJ1-6, with D unresolved. The germline gives CDR1 LGHDT, CDR2 YNNKEL (reference sequence). The V and J ends lost 0 bases and 8 bases respectively, with 8 bases between them. The CDR3 is 14 residues long. The CDR3 here is CASSQDLTHSPLHF. CDR3 bases: TGTGCCAGCAGCCAAGATCTAACGCATTCACCCCTCCACTTT.

The rearrangement links TRBV20-1 to TRBJ2-5; D is uncertain. Between the trimmed V and J ends, which lost 6 bases and 0 bases, there was a span of 11 bases. Germline-derived CDR1 and CDR2 are DFQATT and SNEGSKA (reference sequence). The CDR3 is 13 amino acids. CDR3 amino acids: CSAPWLYQETQYF. In DNA, the CDR3 is TGCAGTGCCCCCTGGTTGTACCAAGAGACCCAGTACTTC.

The rearrangement links TRBV6-5 to TRBJ2-1; 10 nucleotides agree with TRBD2. The CDR3 has 14 amino acids. Germline V lookup: CDR1 MNHEY, CDR2 SVGAGI. With V trimmed by 5 bases and J by 5 bases, 3 bases remained unmatched. DNA for the CDR3: TGTGCCAGCAGTGGCAGCGGGAGGGACAATGAGCAGTTCTTC. It specifies CASSGSGRDNEQFF.

The chain links TRBV14 to TRBJ2-1; 8 bases fit TRBD2. The germline CDR1 and CDR2 sequences are SGHDN and FVKESK. V shed 3 bases, J shed 0 bases, and the junction held 4 bases outside the gene matches. The CDR3 consists of 16 residues. This CDR3 reads CASSHALAGSYNEQFF. For the CDR3, the DNA is TGTGCCAGCAGCCACGCTCTAGCGGGCTCCTACAATGAGCAGTTCTTC.

In this sample, this clonotype turned up a few times. The CDR3 loop reads CAAGSYSYEQYF. CDR3 DNA sequence: TGTGCCGCCGGAAGCTATTCATACGAGCAGTACTTC. The gene calls are TRBV24-1 and TRBJ2-7; D is undetermined. Germline CDR1 reads KGHDR; CDR2 reads SFDVKD. Between the trimmed V and J ends, which lost 12 bases and 4 bases, there was a span of 15 bases. The CDR3 spans 12 residues.

This clonotype was counted between two and nine times. This chain connects TRBV29-1 to TRBJ1-4, with D uncertain. Trimming pared 6 bases from V and 8 bases from J, leaving 16 bases between. Germline V gives CDR1 SQVTM, CDR2 ANQGSEA. The CDR3 spans 13 residues. CDR3 amino acids: CSVALESAEKLFF. The CDR3 DNA follows: TGCAGCGTCGCCCTCGAGTCAGCCGAAAAACTGTTTTTT. The full variable domain, completed using reference TRBV29-1 and TRBJ1-4, is SAVISQKPSRDICQRGTSLTIQCQVDSQVTMMFWYRQQPGQSLTLIATANQGSEATYESGFVIDKFPISRPNLTFSTLTVSNMSPEDSSIYLCSVALESAEKLFFGSGTQLSVL.

This clonotype occurred a few times. V gene TRBV5-1 combines with J gene TRBJ2-1; no reliable D call. The V end was cut by 5 bases, the J end by 9 bases, with 12 bases between. Germline loops: CDR1 SGHRS, CDR2 YFSETQ. CDR3 length: 12 amino acids. As DNA, the CDR3 is TGCGCCAGCAGTGATTCCTGGGGTGAGCAGTTCTTC. Translated: CASSDSWGEQFF.

The gene calls are TRBV7-2 and TRBJ2-4; 8 nucleotides agree with TRBD1. Trimming at V came to 1 base and at J to 0 bases, leaving 5 bases not matched to a gene. In germline, CDR1 is SGHTA, CDR2 FQGNSA. The CDR3 length is 17 residues. Here the CDR3 reads CASSLVGTGLAKNIQYF. Written as DNA, the CDR3 is TGTGCCAGCAGCTTAGTAGGGACAGGACTAGCCAAAAACATTCAGTACTTC.

The chain combines TRBV7-6 with TRBJ2-3, with 10 bases matching TRBD2. V dropped 5 bases and J dropped 2; count of bases not matched to a gene: 10. The V gene's germline CDR1 is SGHVS and CDR2 FNYEAQ. The CDR3 extends over 17 amino acids. This chain's CDR3 is CASSTGRAGGPTDTQYF. Here the CDR3 DNA reads TGTGCCAGCAGCACCGGACGAGCGGGAGGGCCCACAGATACGCAGTATTTT.

The chain recombines TRBV12-3 or TRBV12-4 with TRBJ1-6; no clear D gene. There are 13 residues in the CDR3. Trimming left V 3 bases short and J 4 bases short, with 4 bases between. CDR3 DNA: TGTGCCAGCAGTTTGCCATATAATTCACCCCTCCACTTT. Translating it yields CASSLPYNSPLHF.

This clonotype came up once. This chain uses TRBV28 with TRBJ1-1, with TRBD1 as a possible D gene (5 bases). Trimming stripped 8 bases from V and 3 bases from J, with 16 bases between. There are 14 residues in the CDR3. Per germline, CDR1 MDHEN and CDR2 SYDVKM. For the CDR3, the DNA is TGTGCCAGCGCCGACGATCTGGGGCACACTGAAGCTTTCTTT. It yields the protein CASADDLGHTEAFF.

The table lists this clonotype with a few counts. The V call is TRBV5-4, the J call TRBJ2-6, with D maybe TRBD1 (5 bases). This CDR3 region has 16 residues. V lost 2 bases, J lost 1 base, and 10 bases lay in between. Germline V gives CDR1 SGHNT, CDR2 YYREEE (reference sequence). CDR3 residues: CASSLGRVSGANVLTF. In DNA form, the CDR3 reads TGTGCCAGCAGCTTAGGCAGGGTTTCTGGGGCCAACGTCCTGACTTTC. Drawing the rest from reference TRBV5-4 and TRBJ2-6, the complete variable domain is ETGVTQSPTHLIKTRGQQVTLRCSSQSGHNTVSWYQQALGQGPQFIFQYYREEENGRGNFPPRFSGLQFPNYSSELNVNALELDDSALYLCASSLGRVSGANVLTFGAGSRLTVL.

The chain recombines TRBV7-9 with TRBJ2-5, with 9 positions matching TRBD1. The trim removed 5 bases at V and 5 bases at J, leaving 15 bases unmatched. Per the germline V gene, CDR1 is SEHNR and CDR2 is FQNEAQ (reference sequence). This CDR3 has 17 amino acids. Here the CDR3 reads CASSRGTGFGLKETQYF. The DNA for the CDR3 is TGTGCCAGCAGCCGGGGGACAGGGTTCGGGTTGAAGGAGACCCAGTACTTC.

At least ten counts were recorded for this clonotype. This sequence joins TRBV2 and TRBJ2-5; 10 nucleotides agree with TRBD1. The CDR3 extends over 16 amino acids. Losses at the gene ends were 5 bases for V and 6 bases for J; bases not matched to a gene: 12. The germline gives CDR1 SNHLY, CDR2 FYNNEI. CDR3 region: CASSTNRDRGGKTQYF. In nucleotides, the CDR3 is TGTGCCAGCAGTACGAACCGGGACAGGGGAGGGAAGACCCAGTACTTC.

The table lists this clonotype with a few counts. A read error is possible here, since a much larger clone lies one base away. Here the CDR3 DNA reads TGCGCCAGCAGCATAGGGACTAGCGGGAGCTACGAGCAGTACTTC. Encoded protein: CASSIGTSGSYEQYF. This chain uses TRBV5-1 with TRBJ2-7; 14 nucleotides align to TRBD2. Trimming took 4 bases from V and 3 from J; bases not matched to a gene: 3. CDR1 SGHRS and CDR2 YFSETQ come from the germline V gene. The CDR3 has 15 amino acids.

This clonotype has just a few counts. The chain joins TRBV29-1 to TRBJ1-2; no firm D call. V was trimmed by 6 bases and J by 8 bases, leaving 16 bases between them. Germline-derived CDR1 and CDR2 are SQVTM and ANQGSEA. The CDR3 covers 12 residues. The DNA of the CDR3 is TGCAGCGTCGAGGAAGGAGCTAGGGGCTACACCTTC. Its translation is CSVEEGARGYTF.

The chain joins TRBV6-5 to TRBJ1-2; D not certain. The CDR3 runs 14 residues. V lost 10 bases to trimming and J lost 0 bases, with 15 bases between them. Germline CDR1 is MNHEY and CDR2 is SVGAGI. CDR3: CATALASTNYGYTF. The CDR3 DNA sequence: TGTGCCACGGCCCTGGCGTCTACTAACTATGGCTACACCTTC.

The chain joins TRBV5-1 to TRBJ1-2; 9 bases are a match to TRBD1. Germline trimming cut 4 bases from V and 4 bases from J; bases unmatched to any gene: 8. The germline V gene has CDR1 SGHRS and CDR2 YFSETQ. CDR3 length equals 15 residues. The CDR3 region has the DNA TGCGCCAGCAGCCCGACTTGGACAGGGGCCTATGGCTACACCTTC. Translated, it gives CASSPTWTGAYGYTF.